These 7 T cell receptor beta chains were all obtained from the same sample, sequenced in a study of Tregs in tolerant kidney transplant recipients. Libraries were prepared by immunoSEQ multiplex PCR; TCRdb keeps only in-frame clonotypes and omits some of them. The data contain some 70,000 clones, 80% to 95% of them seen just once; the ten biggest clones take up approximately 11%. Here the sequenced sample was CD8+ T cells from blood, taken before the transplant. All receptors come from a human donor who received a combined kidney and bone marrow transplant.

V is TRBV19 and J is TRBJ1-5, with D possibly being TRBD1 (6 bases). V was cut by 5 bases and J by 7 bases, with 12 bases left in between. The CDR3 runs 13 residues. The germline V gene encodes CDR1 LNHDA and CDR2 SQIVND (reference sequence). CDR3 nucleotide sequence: TGTGCCAGTAGTGGGGGCTGGAGGCAGCCCCAGCATTTT. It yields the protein CASSGGWRQPQHF.

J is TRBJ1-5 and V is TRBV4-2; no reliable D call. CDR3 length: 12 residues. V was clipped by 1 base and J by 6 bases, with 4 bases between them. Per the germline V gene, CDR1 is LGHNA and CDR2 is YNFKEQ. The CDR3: CASSQASQPQHF. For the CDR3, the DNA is TGTGCCAGCAGCCAAGCGTCTCAGCCCCAGCATTTT.

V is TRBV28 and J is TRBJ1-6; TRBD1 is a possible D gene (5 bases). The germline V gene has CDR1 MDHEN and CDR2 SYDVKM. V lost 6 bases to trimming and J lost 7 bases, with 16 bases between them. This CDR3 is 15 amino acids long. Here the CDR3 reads CASSSVREGNSPLHF. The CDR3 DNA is TGTGCCAGCAGCTCCGTCCGGGAGGGGAATTCACCCCTCCACTTT.

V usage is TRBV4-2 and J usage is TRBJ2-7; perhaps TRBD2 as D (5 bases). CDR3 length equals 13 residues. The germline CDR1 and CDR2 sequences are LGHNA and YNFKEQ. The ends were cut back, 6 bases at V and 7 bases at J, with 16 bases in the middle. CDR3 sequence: CASRGIGEWEQYF. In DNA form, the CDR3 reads TGTGCCAGCAGGGGAATCGGGGAGTGGGAGCAGTACTTC.

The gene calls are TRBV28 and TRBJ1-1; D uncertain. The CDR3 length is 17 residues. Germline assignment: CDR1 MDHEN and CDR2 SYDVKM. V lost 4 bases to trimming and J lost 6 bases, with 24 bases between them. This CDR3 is CASSSDGEPATLSEAFF. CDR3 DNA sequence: TGTGCCAGCAGTTCCGACGGAGAGCCCGCCACCTTGTCTGAAGCTTTCTTT. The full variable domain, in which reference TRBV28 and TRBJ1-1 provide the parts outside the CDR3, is DVKVTQSSRYLVKRTGEKVFLECVQDMDHENMFWYRQDPGLGLRLIYFSYDVKMKEKGDIPEGYSVSREKKERFSLILESASTNQTSMYLCASSSDGEPATLSEAFFGQGTRLTVV.

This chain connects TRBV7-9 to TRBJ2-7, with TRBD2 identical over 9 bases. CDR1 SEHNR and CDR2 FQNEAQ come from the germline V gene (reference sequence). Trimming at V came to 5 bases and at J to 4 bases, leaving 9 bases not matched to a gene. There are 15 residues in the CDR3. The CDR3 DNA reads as TGTGCCAGCAGCAGATCTAGCGGGGAGATATACGAGCAGTACTTC. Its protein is CASSRSSGEIYEQYF.

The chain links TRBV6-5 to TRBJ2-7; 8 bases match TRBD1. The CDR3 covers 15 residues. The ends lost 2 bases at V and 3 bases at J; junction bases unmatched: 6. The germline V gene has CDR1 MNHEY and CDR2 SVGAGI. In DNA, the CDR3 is TGTGCCAGCAGTTACGGGACAGGCAAATACTACGAGCAGTACTTC. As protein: CASSYGTGKYYEQYF.